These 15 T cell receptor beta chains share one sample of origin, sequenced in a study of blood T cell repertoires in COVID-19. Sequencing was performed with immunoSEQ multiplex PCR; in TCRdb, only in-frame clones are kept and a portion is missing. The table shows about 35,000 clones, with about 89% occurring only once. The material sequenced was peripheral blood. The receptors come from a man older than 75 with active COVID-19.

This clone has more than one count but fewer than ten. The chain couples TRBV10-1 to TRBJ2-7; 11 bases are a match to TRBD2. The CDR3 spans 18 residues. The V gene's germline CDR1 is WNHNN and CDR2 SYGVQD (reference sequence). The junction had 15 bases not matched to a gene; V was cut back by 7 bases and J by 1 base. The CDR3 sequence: CASKQGVTSGTRSYEQYF. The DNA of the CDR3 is TGCGCCAGCAAGCAAGGGGTGACTAGCGGGACTCGTTCCTACGAGCAGTACTTC.

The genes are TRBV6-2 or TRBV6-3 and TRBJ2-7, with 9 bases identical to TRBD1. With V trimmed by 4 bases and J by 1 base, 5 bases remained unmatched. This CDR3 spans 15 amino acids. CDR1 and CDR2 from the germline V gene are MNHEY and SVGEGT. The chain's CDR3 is CASSSSGTGSYEQYF. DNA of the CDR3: TGTGCCAGCAGTTCCTCCGGGACAGGGTCCTACGAGCAGTACTTC.

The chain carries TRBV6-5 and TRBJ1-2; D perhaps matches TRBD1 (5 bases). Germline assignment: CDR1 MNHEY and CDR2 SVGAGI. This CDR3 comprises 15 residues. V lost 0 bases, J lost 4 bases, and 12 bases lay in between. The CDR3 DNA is TGTGCCAGCAGTTACTCGACAGATTCCCCCTATGGCTACACCTTC. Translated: CASSYSTDSPYGYTF.

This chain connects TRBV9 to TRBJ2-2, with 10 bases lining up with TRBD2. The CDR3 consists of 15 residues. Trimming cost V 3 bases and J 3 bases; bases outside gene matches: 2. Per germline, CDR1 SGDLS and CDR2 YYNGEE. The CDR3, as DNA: TGTGCCAGCAGCGCGGGGACTAGCGACACCGGGGAGCTGTTTTTT. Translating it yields CASSAGTSDTGELFF. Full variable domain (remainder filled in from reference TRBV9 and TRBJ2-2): DSGVTQTPKHLITATGQRVTLRCSPRSGDLSVYWYQQSLDQGLQFLIQYYNGEERAKGNILERFSAQQFPDLHSELNLSSLELGDSALYFCASSAGTSDTGELFFGEGSRLTVL.

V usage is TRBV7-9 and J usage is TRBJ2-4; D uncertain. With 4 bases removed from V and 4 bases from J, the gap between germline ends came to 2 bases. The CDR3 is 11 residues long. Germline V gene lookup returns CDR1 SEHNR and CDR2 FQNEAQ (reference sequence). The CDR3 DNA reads TGTGCCAGCAGCTCGAAAAACATTCAGTACTTC. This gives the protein CASSSKNIQYF. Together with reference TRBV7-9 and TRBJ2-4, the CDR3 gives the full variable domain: DTGVSQNPRHKITKRGQNVTFRCDPISEHNRLYWYRQTLGQGPEFLTYFQNEAQLEKSRLLSDRFSAERPKGSFSTLEIQRTEQGDSAMYLCASSSKNIQYFGAGTRLSVL.

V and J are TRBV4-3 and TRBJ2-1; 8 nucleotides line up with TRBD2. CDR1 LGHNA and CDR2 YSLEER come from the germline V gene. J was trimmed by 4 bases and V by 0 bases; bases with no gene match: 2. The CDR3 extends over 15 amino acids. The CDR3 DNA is TGCGCCAGCAGCCAAGATAGCGGGACGTACAATGAGCAGTTCTTC. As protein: CASSQDSGTYNEQFF.

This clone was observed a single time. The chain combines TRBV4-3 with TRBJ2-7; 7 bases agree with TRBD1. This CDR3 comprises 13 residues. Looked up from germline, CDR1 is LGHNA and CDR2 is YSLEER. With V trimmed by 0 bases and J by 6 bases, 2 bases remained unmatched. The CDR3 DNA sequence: TGCGCCAGCAGCCAAGATAGGGGGCCCGAGCAGTACTTC. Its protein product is CASSQDRGPEQYF.

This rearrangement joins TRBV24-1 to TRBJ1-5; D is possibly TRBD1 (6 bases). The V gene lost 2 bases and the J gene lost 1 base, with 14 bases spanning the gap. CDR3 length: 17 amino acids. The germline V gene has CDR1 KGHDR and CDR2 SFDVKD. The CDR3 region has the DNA TGTGCCACCAGTGATTGTCGGCGGGGGGCGAGCAATCAGCCCCAGCATTTT. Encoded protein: CATSDCRRGASNQPQHF.

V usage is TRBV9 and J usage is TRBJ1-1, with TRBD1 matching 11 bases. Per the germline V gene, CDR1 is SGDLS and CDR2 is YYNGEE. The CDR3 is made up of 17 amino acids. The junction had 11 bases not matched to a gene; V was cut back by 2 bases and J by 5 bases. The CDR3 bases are TGTGCCAGCAGCGTTGGACAGGGGGCGGTTTTAGGGACTGAAGCTTTCTTT. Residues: CASSVGQGAVLGTEAFF. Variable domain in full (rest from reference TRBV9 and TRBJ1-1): DSGVTQTPKHLITATGQRVTLRCSPRSGDLSVYWYQQSLDQGLQFLIQYYNGEERAKGNILERFSAQQFPDLHSELNLSSLELGDSALYFCASSVGQGAVLGTEAFFGQGTRLTVV.

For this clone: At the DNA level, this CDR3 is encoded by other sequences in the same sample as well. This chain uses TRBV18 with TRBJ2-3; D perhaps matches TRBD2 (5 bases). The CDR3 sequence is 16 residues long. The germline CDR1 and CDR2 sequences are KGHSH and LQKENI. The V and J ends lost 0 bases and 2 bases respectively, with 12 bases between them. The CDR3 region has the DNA TGTGCCAGCTCACCACCGGGCGGGCCCCTCACAGATACGCAGTATTTT. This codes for CASSPPGGPLTDTQYF.

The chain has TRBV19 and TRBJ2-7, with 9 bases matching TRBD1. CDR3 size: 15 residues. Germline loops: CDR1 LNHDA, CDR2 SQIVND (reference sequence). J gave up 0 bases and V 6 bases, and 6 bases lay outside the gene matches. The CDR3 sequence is CASSGQGLISYEQYF. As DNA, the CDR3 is TGTGCCAGTAGCGGACAGGGGCTAATCTCCTACGAGCAGTACTTC. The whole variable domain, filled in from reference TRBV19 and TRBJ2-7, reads DGGITQSPKYLFRKEGQNVTLSCEQNLNHDAMYWYRQDPGQGLRLIYYSQIVNDFQKGDIAEGYSVSREKKESFPLTVTSAQKNPTAFYLCASSGQGLISYEQYFGPGTRLTVT.

CDR3 residues: CASSIDQSYYEQYF. The DNA for the CDR3 is TGTGCCAGTAGTATTGATCAGTCTTACTACGAGCAGTACTTC. The chain carries TRBV19 and TRBJ2-7; D remains unclear. This CDR3 is built from 14 residues. CDR1 is LNHDA, CDR2 SQIVND, per germline (reference sequence). V lost 3 bases and J lost 3, with 12 bases in between.

CDR3 sequence reads: CASSTSSRGTGELFF. The CDR3 DNA sequence: TGTGCCAGCAGTACCTCCTCTCGGGGGACCGGGGAGCTGTTTTTT. The chain links TRBV7-2 to TRBJ2-2; perhaps TRBD2 as D (6 bases). CDR1 is SGHTA, CDR2 FQGNSA, per germline. V shed 6 bases and J shed 5 bases, with 16 bases lying between them. The CDR3 spans 15 residues. The whole variable domain, remainder taken from reference TRBV7-2 and TRBJ2-2, is GAGVSQSPSNKVTEKGKDVELRCDPISGHTALYWYRQSLGQGLEFLIYFQGNSAPDKSGLPSDRFSAERTGGSVSTLTIQRTQQEDSAVYLCASSTSSRGTGELFFGEGSRLTVL.

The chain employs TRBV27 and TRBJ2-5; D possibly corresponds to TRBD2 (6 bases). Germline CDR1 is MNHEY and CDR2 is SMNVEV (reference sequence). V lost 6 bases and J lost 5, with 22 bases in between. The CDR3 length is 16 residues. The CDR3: CASRPAHLDRGETQYF. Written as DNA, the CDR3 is TGTGCCAGCAGACCGGCGCACCTTGACCGGGGGGAGACCCAGTACTTC.

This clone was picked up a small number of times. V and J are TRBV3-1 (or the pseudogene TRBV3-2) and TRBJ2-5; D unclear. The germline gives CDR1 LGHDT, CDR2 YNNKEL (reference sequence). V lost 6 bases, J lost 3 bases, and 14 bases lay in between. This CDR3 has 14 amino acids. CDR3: CASSQAISKETQYF. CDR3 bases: TGTGCCAGCAGTCAGGCTATTAGTAAAGAGACCCAGTACTTC.